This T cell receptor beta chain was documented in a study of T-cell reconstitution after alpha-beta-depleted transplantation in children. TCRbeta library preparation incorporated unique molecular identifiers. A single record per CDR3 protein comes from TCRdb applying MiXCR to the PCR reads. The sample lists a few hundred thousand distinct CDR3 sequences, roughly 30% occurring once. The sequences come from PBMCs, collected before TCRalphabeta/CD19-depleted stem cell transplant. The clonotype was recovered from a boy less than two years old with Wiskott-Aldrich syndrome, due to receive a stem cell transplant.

For the CDR3, the DNA is TGTGCCAGCAGCGGGGGAGGCTACAACAATGAGCAGTTCTTC. Translated, it gives CASSGGGYNNEQFF. V usage is TRBV9 and J usage is TRBJ2-1; perhaps TRBD2 as D (6 bases). The CDR3 consists of 14 residues. Germline CDR1 SGDLS, CDR2 YYNGEE. V was pared by 3 bases and J by 5 bases, with 12 bases between.